These T cell receptor beta chains were read from a single sample in a study of memory CD4+ T cells and cytomegalovirus serostatus. TCRdb's table, derived via immunoSEQ multiplex PCR, lists solely in-frame clones and lacks some. The sample shows 80,000 or so clones, around four fifths of them seen only once. The sample comprised memory CD4+ T cells from blood. Receptors were obtained from an adult in good health and CMV-seropositive. Each CDR3 is given with its conserved first and last residue. The D gene is left open where the match is weak.

v_gene	j_gene	len	d_gene	CDR3aa
TRBV7-6	TRBJ1-6	15	-	CASSLAAGRDSPLHF
TRBV6-1	TRBJ1-5	14	-	CASSESPMTVPQHF
TRBV6-1	TRBJ2-7	14	TRBD1	CASSNRGWSYEQYF
TRBV4-3	TRBJ1-5	16	-	CASSQVVQISNQPQHF
TRBV18	TRBJ1-5	16	TRBD1	CASSPDRGKGNQPQHF
TRBV29-1	TRBJ1-1	12	-	CSVEDGHTEAFF
TRBV28	TRBJ2-4	17	TRBD2	CASSFNAGGLGKNIQYF
TRBV15	TRBJ2-5	13	-	CATNNRRGETQYF
TRBV7-2	TRBJ1-2	14	-	CASSLAGSHYGYTF
TRBV20-1	TRBJ1-2	11	-	CSARLNYGYTF
TRBV5-1	TRBJ2-2	17	-	CASSLDYGAQNTGELFF
TRBV12-5	TRBJ1-2	20	-	CASGGTLRQTGGDQDYGYTF
TRBV5-4	TRBJ2-3	18	-	CASSFIQQRSPLTDTQYF
TRBV5-4	TRBJ1-2	15	-	CASSHPSIGEGGYTF
TRBV7-2	TRBJ1-1	16	-	CASSGRGAGTNTEAFF
TRBV7-5	TRBJ2-5	18	-	CARSLAGPRDRIQETQYF
TRBV23-1	TRBJ2-4	17	-	CASSQLDRCLAKNIQYF
TRBV11-3	TRBJ2-5	16	-	CASSFNIVGVQETQYF
TRBV19	TRBJ2-5	14	-	CASSTPGLQETQYF
TRBV4-2	TRBJ1-3	18	-	CASSQDPGQSFSGNTIYF
TRBV7-6	TRBJ2-7	14	-	CASSPGLASYEQYF
TRBV28	TRBJ1-2	15	-	CASTPTNARGQGYTF
TRBV2	TRBJ1-1	13	-	CASSFQPNTEAFF
TRBV10-2	TRBJ2-5	14	-	CASGGSTIQETQYF
TRBV30	TRBJ2-5	13	TRBD1	CAWSGTGGGTQYF
TRBV7-2	TRBJ2-3	16	-	CASSSQGGSATDTQYF
TRBV10-1	TRBJ2-2	16	-	CASSEGLAWGTGELFF
TRBV6-5	TRBJ2-5	15	TRBD1	CASSLWDRGGETQYF
TRBV6-5	TRBJ2-4	12	TRBD2	CATSGGPNIQYF
TRBV29-1	TRBJ2-2	15	TRBD2	CSVLGRVEDTGELFF
TRBV5-6	TRBJ1-2	14	TRBD1	CASSLGQSWRGYTF